The 18 T cell receptor beta chains below were found in one sample sequenced in a study of blood T cell repertoires in COVID-19. TCRdb's table, derived via immunoSEQ multiplex PCR, lists solely in-frame clones and lacks some. The sample holds about 280,000 clones, approximately 84% seen once. Sequenced sample: peripheral blood. The source is a woman between 25 and 40 years old who had recovered from COVID-19.

The CDR3 region is CAWSVQGTGLDEQYF. Written as DNA, the CDR3 is TGTGCCTGGAGTGTACAGGGAACAGGGTTGGACGAGCAGTACTTC. This chain links TRBV30 with TRBJ2-7, with D maybe TRBD1 (6 bases). Per the germline V gene, CDR1 is GTSNPN and CDR2 is SVGIG (reference sequence). The CDR3 is 15 residues long. V gave up 0 bases and J gave up 5 bases, with 17 bases separating them.

This clone appeared once. The chain links TRBV7-3 to TRBJ2-1, with D maybe TRBD1 (6 bases). Trimming removed 4 bases at V and 4 bases at J, with 8 bases between. The germline V gene has CDR1 SGHTA and CDR2 FQGTGA. The CDR3 is 13 amino acids. CDR3 bases: TGTGCCAGCAGCTCGGGACAATACAATGAGCAGTTCTTC. Amino acid sequence: CASSSGQYNEQFF.

The V gene is TRBV5-1, the J gene TRBJ2-3; 14 nucleotides match TRBD2. There are 16 residues in the CDR3. Germline V lookup: CDR1 SGHRS, CDR2 YFSETQ. J gave up 9 bases and V 0 bases, and 6 bases lay outside the gene matches. CDR3 coding DNA: TGCGCCAGCAGCTTGGAGACTAGCGGGGGGGCGCACACGCAGTATTTT. It encodes CASSLETSGGAHTQYF. Variable domain in full (rest from reference TRBV5-1 and TRBJ2-3): KAGVTQTPRYLIKTRGQQVTLSCSPISGHRSVSWYQQTPGQGLQFLFEYFSETQRNKGNFPGRFSGRQFSNSRSEMNVSTLELGDSALYLCASSLETSGGAHTQYFGPGTRLTVL.

The gene calls are TRBV9 and TRBJ2-7, with 9 bases lining up with TRBD1. The CDR3 runs to 17 residues. Germline CDR1 is SGDLS and CDR2 is YYNGEE. V lost 4 bases to trimming and J lost 1 base; unmatched junction nucleotides: 12. CDR3: CASSLGVADRGSYEQYF. In nucleotides, the CDR3 is TGTGCCAGCAGCCTTGGGGTGGCGGACAGGGGTTCCTACGAGCAGTACTTC.

The V and J genes are TRBV6-5 and TRBJ2-7; the match to TRBD1 covers 10 bases. Germline CDR1 is MNHEY and CDR2 is SVGAGI. After removal of 11 bases from V and 4 bases from J, the junction contained 14 bases not matched to a gene. The CDR3 sequence is 15 residues long. The CDR3 region is CASTAWDRGKYEQYF. The CDR3 bases are TGTGCCTCTACCGCATGGGACAGGGGCAAGTACGAGCAGTACTTC.

Only a few counts were recorded for this clone. The J gene is TRBJ1-2, the V gene TRBV4-1, with D maybe TRBD1 (6 bases). Germline values: CDR1 MGHRA, CDR2 YSYEKL. V shed 4 bases and J shed 4 bases, with 13 bases lying between them. The CDR3 is made up of 14 amino acids. The CDR3 DNA sequence: TGCGCCAGCAGCCCCCCCGGACAGAGCTATGGCTACACCTTC. Its protein product is CASSPPGQSYGYTF.

The chain recombines TRBV6-1 with TRBJ1-5, with 7 bases that match TRBD1. V lost 1 base to trimming and J lost 4 bases; unmatched junction nucleotides: 10. Germline-derived CDR1 and CDR2 are MNHNS and SASEGT. CDR3 length: 17 amino acids. CDR3 sequence reads: CASSEVWFLGQNQPQHF. The CDR3 DNA reads as TGTGCCAGCAGTGAAGTCTGGTTCTTGGGACAGAATCAGCCCCAGCATTTT.

CDR3 nucleotides: TGTGCCACCAGTTGGCGAGGGCCAGACACCGGGGAGCTGTTTTTT. Translation gives CATSWRGPDTGELFF. The rearrangement uses TRBV24-1 and TRBJ2-2; D possibly corresponds to TRBD2 (5 bases). Trimming removed 6 bases from V and 3 bases from J, with 13 bases in between. The CDR3 has 15 residues. Germline V lookup: CDR1 KGHDR, CDR2 SFDVKD.

CDR3 sequence: CSVEGMGSRSEQYF. CDR3 nucleotide sequence: TGCAGCGTGGAGGGTATGGGATCCAGGTCCGAGCAGTACTTC. The V call is TRBV29-1, the J call TRBJ2-7; tentatively, D is TRBD2 (6 bases). The V gene's germline CDR1 is SQVTM and CDR2 ANQGSEA. This CDR3 contains 14 residues. Between the trimmed V and J ends, which lost 6 bases and 6 bases, there was a span of 21 bases.

The V call is TRBV6-7, the J call TRBJ1-1; 7 bases match TRBD1. TRBV6-7 is an open reading frame whose function is uncertain. V lost 7 bases, J lost 1 base, and 6 bases stayed unmatched. This CDR3 has 14 residues. The CDR3 region is CASTHAGGNTEAFF. CDR3 in DNA: TGTGCCAGCACCCACGCAGGGGGGAACACTGAAGCTTTCTTT.

This chain joins TRBV27 and TRBJ1-6; D is perhaps TRBD1 (5 bases). Trimming removed 2 bases from V and 8 bases from J, with 13 bases in between. This CDR3 comprises 15 residues. Per germline, CDR1 MNHEY and CDR2 SMNVEV (reference sequence). CDR3 DNA sequence: TGTGCCAGCAGTTTAAGGGCAGGGCTATATTCACCCCTCCACTTT. Amino acids: CASSLRAGLYSPLHF.

This clone was detected only once. This rearrangement joins TRBV28 to TRBJ1-5, with a possible D match to TRBD1 (5 bases). CDR1 MDHEN and CDR2 SYDVKM come from the germline V gene. V lost 8 bases and J 5 bases, leaving 13 bases between the germline ends. The CDR3 consists of 13 residues. CDR3: CASGYAGYQPQHF. The CDR3 DNA is TGTGCCAGCGGCTACGCAGGGTATCAGCCCCAGCATTTT.

In this sample, this clone turned up a few times. The identical CDR3 is also encoded by other nucleotide sequences in the sample. CDR3 nucleotide sequence: TGTGCCTGGAGTGTGACTGGAGATACGCAGTATTTT. The encoded protein is CAWSVTGDTQYF. This chain joins TRBV30 and TRBJ2-3; D call uncertain. CDR1 is GTSNPN, CDR2 SVGIG, per germline (reference sequence). V lost 0 bases and J 5 bases, leaving 6 bases between the germline ends. The CDR3 covers 12 residues. The variable domain in full, completed from reference TRBV30 and TRBJ2-3, reads SQTIHQWPATLVQPVGSPLSLECTVEGTSNPNLYWYRQAAGRGLQLLFYSVGIGQISSEVPQNLSASRPQDRQFILSSKKLLLSDSGFYLCAWSVTGDTQYFGPGTRLTVL.

The chain recombines TRBV18 with TRBJ1-6; 7 bases map to TRBD1. The CDR3 covers 15 residues. CDR1 is KGHSH and CDR2 is LQKENI in the germline V gene. The junction had 5 bases not matched to a gene; V was cut back by 3 bases and J by 6 bases. CDR3 sequence: CASSPGTASNSPLHF. In DNA form, the CDR3 reads TGTGCCAGCTCACCCGGGACAGCGTCTAATTCACCCCTCCACTTT. Using reference TRBV18 and TRBJ1-6 for the parts outside the CDR3, the full variable domain is NAGVMQNPRHLVRRRGQEARLRCSPMKGHSHVYWYRQLPEEGLKFMVYLQKENIIDESGMPKERFSAEFPKEGPSILRIQQVVRGDSAAYFCASSPGTASNSPLHFGNGTRLTVT.

J is TRBJ2-3 and V is TRBV3-1 (or the pseudogene TRBV3-2); tentative D call: TRBD1 (5 bases). Trimming removed 5 bases at V and 6 bases at J, with 12 bases between. CDR3 length: 13 residues. Germline values: CDR1 LGHDT, CDR2 YNNKEL (reference sequence). CDR3 DNA sequence: TGTGCCAGCAGCTCCCGACAGCAGGATACGCAGTATTTT. The encoded protein is CASSSRQQDTQYF.

This rearrangement joins TRBV29-1 to TRBJ2-1; tentative D call: TRBD2 (5 bases). The CDR3 has 14 amino acids. Germline V lookup: CDR1 SQVTM, CDR2 ANQGSEA. The ends were cut back, 7 bases at V and 6 bases at J, with 19 bases in the middle. DNA for the CDR3: TGCAGCGCCAAGCGCCTTGGAGGTGTCAATGAGCAGTTCTTC. It encodes CSAKRLGGVNEQFF.

The chain carries TRBV27 and TRBJ1-1, with 7 bases matching TRBD1. Trimming at V came to 4 bases and at J to 0 bases, leaving 11 bases not matched to a gene. The CDR3 is 17 residues long. Germline CDR1 reads MNHEY; CDR2 reads SMNVEV (reference sequence). The CDR3 nucleotides read TGTGCCAGCAGTTCTACTTCAACAGGGGAAATGAACACTGAAGCTTTCTTT. Translation gives CASSSTSTGEMNTEAFF.

The V gene is TRBV2, the J gene TRBJ1-3, with D uncertain. CDR1 is SNHLY, CDR2 FYNNEI, per germline. The CDR3 is 13 residues long. Between the trimmed V and J ends, which lost 4 bases and 4 bases, there was a span of 8 bases. For the CDR3, the DNA is TGTGCCAGCAGTGTCCTTGTCGGAAACACCATATATTTT. This translates into CASSVLVGNTIYF.